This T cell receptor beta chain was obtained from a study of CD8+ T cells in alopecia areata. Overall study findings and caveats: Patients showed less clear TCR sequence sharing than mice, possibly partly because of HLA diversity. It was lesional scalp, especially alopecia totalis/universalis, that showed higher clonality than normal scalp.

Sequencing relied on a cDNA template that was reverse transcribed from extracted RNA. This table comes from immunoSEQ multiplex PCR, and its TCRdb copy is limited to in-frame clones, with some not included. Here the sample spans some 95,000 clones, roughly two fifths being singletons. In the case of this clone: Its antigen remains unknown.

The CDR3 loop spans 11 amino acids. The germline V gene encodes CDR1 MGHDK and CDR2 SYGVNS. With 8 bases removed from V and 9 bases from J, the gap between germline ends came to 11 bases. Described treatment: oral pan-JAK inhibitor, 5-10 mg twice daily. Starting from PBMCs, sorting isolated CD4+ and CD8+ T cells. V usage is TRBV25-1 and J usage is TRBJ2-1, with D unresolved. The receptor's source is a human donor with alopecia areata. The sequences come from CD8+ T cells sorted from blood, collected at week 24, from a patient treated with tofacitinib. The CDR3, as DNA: TGTGCCAGCGGGCCGTGGGGTGAGCAGTTCTTC. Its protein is CASGPWGEQFF.